The next 17 T cell receptor beta chains were all read from a single sample in a study of CD8+ T cells in alopecia areata. RNA extraction and reverse transcription yielded cDNA as sequencing template. Method: immunoSEQ multiplex PCR; TCRdb's copy keeps in-frame clones and lacks some. The table records 200,000 to 300,000 clones without singletons, the ten largest covering around 1.2%. Cutaneous lymph nodes were pooled and cells sorted by CD4, CD8alpha, NKG2D, NKG2ACE and more. The sequenced material came from CD4+ T cells sorted from a lymph node. These receptors were taken from a C3H/HeJ mouse with alopecia areata. The MHC haplotype recorded for the strain is H2-k.

Concerning this clone: Any gene name here is a mouse gene name. CDR3 loop: CASSILGGQRDAEQFF. Incomplete CDR3 DNA: TGTGCCAGCAGTATACTGGGGGGGCAGAGGGATGCT. The chain is built from TRBV19 and TRBJ2-1; 10 positions match TRBD2. The CDR3 is cut off 4 residues early in the read; its end comes from the germline J gene. CDR3 length equals 16 residues. Germline V gene sequence: CDR1 FNHDT, CDR2 SITEND (reference sequence). J gave up 5 bases and V 1 base, and 6 bases lay outside the gene matches.

With respect to this clone: Mouse names are used for the genes. From the germline J gene comes the end of the CDR3, since the read stops 4 residues before it. Other DNA variants within this sample encode the same CDR3. The gene calls are TRBV31 and TRBJ2-2, with D possibly matching TRBD1 (6 bases). CDR1 GKSSPN and CDR2 SITVG come from the germline V gene. The germline V and J ends were trimmed by 1 base and 6 bases, with 6 bases remaining between them. CDR3 length: 12 amino acids. Incomplete CDR3 DNA: TGTGCCTGGAGTCAGGGGGCCGGG. Its translation is CAWSQGAG. The entire CDR3 is CAWSQGAGQLYF.

In regard to this clone: Gene labels here are mouse ones. The read is 4 residues too short to cover the CDR3 end, so that end is filled in from the germline J gene. This sequence joins TRBV19 and TRBJ2-3; D gene ambiguous. The V and J ends lost 5 bases and 0 bases respectively, with 10 bases between them. This CDR3 region has 14 residues. Germline V CDR1 and CDR2: FNHDT, SITEND (reference sequence). The CDR3 protein is CASRDSSSAETLYF. The DNA read from the CDR3 is TGTGCCAGCAGAGACTCTTCTAGTGCAGAA.

The table lists this clone with a few counts. Here the gene names and germline are mouse. Read data end 3 residues before the CDR3 end; the end is taken from the germline J gene. The rearrangement links TRBV5 to TRBJ1-6, with 10 bases matching TRBD1. TRBJ1-6 is an ORF for which the function is uncertain. The trim removed 4 bases at V and 5 bases at J, leaving 5 bases unmatched. This CDR3 has 16 residues. Per the germline V gene, CDR1 is LGHNA and CDR2 is YNLKQL (reference sequence). The chain's CDR3 is CASSPGQGSDNSPLYF. The CDR3 bases that were read are TGTGCCAGCAGCCCGGGACAGGGGTCTGATAATTCGCCC.

A few counts support this clone. All gene names here are mouse names. The CDR3 is cut off 4 residues early in the read; its end comes from the germline J gene. This chain joins TRBV19 and TRBJ1-2; 9 bases align to TRBD1. The trim removed 9 bases at V and 2 bases at J, leaving 2 bases unmatched. Germline V CDR1 and CDR2: FNHDT, SITEND (reference sequence). The CDR3 is 12 residues long. Partial CDR3 DNA: TGTGCCATAGGACAGGGGAACTCC. Translated, it gives CAIGQGNS. The complete CDR3 sequence is CAIGQGNSDYTF.

This clone appeared a few times. Gene names are mouse gene names. The read is 4 residues too short to cover the CDR3 end, so that end is filled in from the germline J gene. The chain joins TRBV5 to TRBJ2-3; no definite D call. There are 15 residues in the CDR3. The V end was cut by 4 bases, the J end by 0 bases, with 11 bases between. Germline V gene data show CDR1 as LGHNA and CDR2 as YNLKQL (reference sequence). Partial CDR3 DNA: TGTGCCAGCAGCCTCACATTTTCTAGTGCAGAA. Translation gives CASSLTFSSAE. The whole CDR3 protein is CASSLTFSSAETLYF.

For this clone: Mouse gene names and germline throughout. The read finishes 4 residues shy of the CDR3 end, and the germline J gene is used to complete it. V and J are TRBV13-1 and TRBJ2-3, with 10 bases matching TRBD2. There are 16 residues in the CDR3. Trimming at V came to 3 bases and at J to 1 base, leaving 5 bases not matched to a gene. The germline V gene encodes CDR1 NSHNY and CDR2 SYGAGN. CDR3 protein: CASSARLGGGAETLYF. CDR3 DNA (partial): TGTGCCAGCAGTGCCCGACTGGGGGGAGGTGCAGAA.

Comments on this clone: The genes are named according to mouse. The read stops 4 residues short of the end of the CDR3; the missing end is completed from the germline J gene. J is TRBJ2-2 and V is TRBV1, with D tentatively TRBD1 (6 bases). V lost 7 bases and J 0 bases, leaving 15 bases between the germline ends. CDR1 and CDR2 (germline): NSQYPW, LRSPGD (reference sequence). The CDR3 is 16 residues long. This chain's CDR3 is CTCIAGTTSNTGQLYF. The sequenced CDR3 bases are TGCACCTGCATCGCCGGGACAACCTCAAACACCGGG.

As regards this clone: Gene names follow the mouse nomenclature. The DNA ends 4 residues before the CDR3 does, and the rest of the CDR3 is filled in from the germline J gene. This chain connects TRBV13-1 to TRBJ2-5; TRBD1 matches 9 bases. The CDR3 is 14 residues long. The germline V gene encodes CDR1 NSHNY and CDR2 SYGAGN. This chain's CDR3 is CASRLDRGEDTQYF. The sequenced CDR3 bases are TGTGCCAGCAGACTCGACAGGGGGGAAGAC.

About this clone: Mouse gene names and germline throughout. The missing CDR3 end, 4 residues past where the read stops, is filled in from the germline J gene. The genes are TRBV5 and TRBJ2-1; D perhaps matches TRBD1 (5 bases). This CDR3 region has 16 residues. Germline CDR1 and CDR2: LGHNA and YNLKQL (reference sequence). Trimming pared 1 base from V and 2 bases from J, leaving 12 bases between. CDR3 protein: CASSQVPGRDYAEQFF. The CDR3 bases that were read are TGTGCCAGCAGCCAAGTTCCAGGGAGGGACTATGCT.

This clone was counted only a few times. The genes are named according to mouse. Read sequence stops 4 residues before the CDR3 end, and the germline J gene provides the missing end. J is TRBJ2-2 and V is TRBV13-3; D possibly corresponds to TRBD1 (7 bases). V dropped 2 bases and J dropped 3 bases, with 11 bases sitting between them. The germline gives CDR1 NNHDY, CDR2 SYVADS. CDR3 length equals 15 residues. The CDR3 here is CASSEKGADTGQLYF. The sequenced part of the CDR3 DNA is TGTGCCAGCAGTGAGAAGGGGGCCGACACCGGG.

This clone was counted a few times. The listed genes are named as in mouse. The read is 4 residues too short to cover the CDR3 end, so that end is filled in from the germline J gene. The rearrangement uses TRBV31 and TRBJ2-2; 8 nucleotides match TRBD2. With 1 base clipped from V and 0 bases from J, the junction kept 1 base outside the gene matches. The CDR3 consists of 15 residues. Germline V gene lookup returns CDR1 GKSSPN and CDR2 SITVG. CDR3 amino acids: CAWSRLGPNTGQLYF. Incomplete CDR3 DNA: TGTGCCTGGAGTCGACTGGGGCCAAACACCGGG.

This clone was counted only a few times. Germline and genes here are mouse. The read comes to an end 4 residues before the CDR3 does, leaving the germline J gene to fill in the end. The chain joins TRBV5 to TRBJ2-7, with D maybe TRBD1 (5 bases). Per germline, CDR1 LGHNA and CDR2 YNLKQL (reference sequence). The CDR3 is 12 amino acids. CDR3 DNA, as far as it was read: TGTGCCAGCAGCCATGGACAATAT. Amino acids: CASSHGQY. The entire CDR3 sequence reads CASSHGQYEQYF.

This clone was seen at least ten times. Gene names and germline refer to mouse. The read is 4 residues too short to cover the CDR3 end, so that end is filled in from the germline J gene. The rearrangement uses TRBV14 and TRBJ2-5; 7 bases are a match to TRBD2. Trimming removed 3 bases from V and 0 bases from J; junction bases left unmatched: 4. Germline V lookup: CDR1 SGHDT, CDR2 FRDEAV. The CDR3 length is 15 residues. CDR3 protein: CASSSHWGNQDTQYF. The covered CDR3 bases are TGTGCCAGCAGTTCCCACTGGGGTAACCAAGAC.

This clone was recorded many times. Germline and genes: mouse. The CDR3 end falls 4 residues outside the read, so it is completed with the germline J gene. Other DNA sequences in the sample encode the same CDR3. The rearrangement links TRBV1 to TRBJ1-1; no clear D. Per the germline V gene, CDR1 is NSQYPW and CDR2 is LRSPGD (reference sequence). This CDR3 has 11 residues. CDR3 residues: CTCSADREVFF. The part of the CDR3 DNA that was read is TGCACCTGCAGTGCAGACAGA.

As concerns this clone: Mouse names are used for the genes. The read comes to an end 4 residues before the CDR3 does, leaving the germline J gene to fill in the end. V gene TRBV13-1 combines with J gene TRBJ1-2, with TRBD1 matching 8 bases. This CDR3 is built from 14 residues. Trimming took 4 bases from V and 4 from J; bases not matched to a gene: 6. The germline V gene encodes CDR1 NSHNY and CDR2 SYGAGN. The CDR3: CASSRQGTGSDYTF. CDR3 DNA, as far as it was read: TGTGCCAGCAGTCGACAGGGGACGGGCTCC.

This clone came up a few times. Gene names denote mouse genes. Different DNA sequences within this sample yield the same CDR3. The covered CDR3 bases are TGTGCCAGCGGGCAGGGGGCGGACTCC. Residues: CASGQGADS. The complete CDR3 protein is CASGQGADSDYTF. V usage is TRBV13-2 and J usage is TRBJ1-2; 8 bases line up with TRBD1. From the germline J gene comes the end of the CDR3, since the read stops 4 residues before it. Germline V lookup: CDR1 NNHNN, CDR2 SYGAGS (reference sequence). CDR3 length equals 13 residues. The trim removed 5 bases at V and 3 bases at J, leaving 3 bases unmatched.